This entry is about one T cell receptor beta chain. This record comes from a study of T cells in tuberculosis. The protocol was immunoSEQ multiplex PCR, while the TCRdb copy is restricted to in-frame clones and leaves out a portion. The sample has around 19,000 clones; more than 80% are singletons. V was trimmed by 0 bases and J by 3 bases, leaving 15 bases between them. Per the germline V gene, CDR1 is LGHNT and CDR2 is FRNRAP. The CDR3 totals 17 residues. The clonotype comes from a donor between 10 and 29 years old with latent tuberculosis or without tuberculosis infection. The J gene is TRBJ2-1, the V gene TRBV12-5; weak D call: TRBD1 (6 bases). The material sequenced was PBMCs. The CDR3 nucleotides are TGTGCTAGTGGTTTGGTACAGGTCGGGACATACTACAATGAGCAGTTCTTC. Amino acids: CASGLVQVGTYYNEQFF.